This TCR beta chain came from a study of blood T cell repertoires in COVID-19 (TCRdb year 2020). Broadly, across the study: Collaborator samples came from the United States, Italy and Spain and covered acute and convalescent phases of COVID-19. The material from the prospective study consisted of cDNA or gDNA derived from T cells, B-cell-depleted T cells, or PBMCs. Subjects who had been exposed to COVID-19, were actively infected with it, or had recovered from it provided the deeply sampled blood TCRbeta repertoires that made up the dataset. The repertoires were released in a freely available public database meant as a resource for research on the immune response to SARS-CoV-2. Samples came from the ongoing ImmuneRACE study (first 160 participants) plus 1,254 subjects from 6 global collaborators. Nearly every sample came with metadata listing a de-identified subject ID, COVID-19 status, age in years and sex. Where available, HLA class I and class II types were taken from metadata supplied by the sample provider and were not determined by assay-based typing.

What the authors observed across the whole study: The amount of clinical and demographic metadata varied by source and participant and was provided uncurated.

As concerns this clone: Its cognate antigen has yet to be identified. Nothing much larger sits one base from this clone, and base qualities are not available.

The germline V gene provides CDR1 SNHLY and CDR2 FYNNEI. The germline ends are 13 bases apart after V is trimmed by 8 bases and J by 9 bases. From its cysteine to its phenylalanine, the CDR3 spans 11 amino acids. Only the CDR3 part of the read is kept: 33 bases, read in frame from the first base. TCRbeta CDR3 regions were amplified from genomic DNA by means of the immunoSEQ Assay, a bias-controlled multiplex PCR. Concerning the study's data processing: Nucleated cell counts per sample were estimated from amplification of reference gene primers within the assay. Sequence reads were collapsed and filtered to measure the absolute abundance of every unique TCRbeta CDR3 rearrangement. For each sample, productive Simpson clonality was calculated as the square root of Simpson's diversity index over productive rearrangements. The clones in this table, taken by TCRdb from immuneACCESS, are in-frame only. Not every clone is retained; where verified, under half of the shortfall comes from an unresolved V gene, and the cause of the rest is unknown. V, J and clone size reflect that table, while D and trimming were determined from the DNA. The sample table holds over 35,000 clones, of which 90% were seen once. The ten largest clones represent 15% to 20% of the sample.

Each collaborating institution followed its own protocols to collect whole blood in K2EDTA tubes. For TCRbeta analysis, collaborator samples were shipped as frozen whole blood, as isolated PBMCs, or as DNA extracted from either sample type. The TCR comes from a man in his 70s with active COVID-19. This chain is built from TRBV2 and TRBJ1-1, with TRBD1 tentatively as D gene (5 bases match). The sequenced sample was peripheral blood. CDR3 loop: CASSGGVKAFF. The nucleotide sequence reads TGTGCCAGCTCGGGGGGAGTTAAAGCTTTCTTT.